The next 17 T cell receptor beta chains were all read from a single sample in a study of blood T cell repertoires in COVID-19. The protocol was immunoSEQ multiplex PCR, while the TCRdb copy is restricted to in-frame clones and leaves out a portion. The sample gives 140,000 to 150,000 clones, 88% of which show up once; over 2% is in the top ten. Sequenced sample: peripheral blood. These receptors all come from a human donor with COVID-19, enrolled during active disease. The donor label of this sample is uncertain.

The genes are TRBV25-1 and TRBJ1-2; D gene unclear. Per the germline V gene, CDR1 is MGHDK and CDR2 is SYGVNS. The V and J ends lost 1 base and 5 bases respectively, with 20 bases between them. This CDR3 is 17 amino acids long. The DNA for the CDR3 is TGTGCCAGCAGTGAATTGGGGTCGAAGGGAGATCTATATGGCTACACCTTC. It codes for CASSELGSKGDLYGYTF.

As DNA, the CDR3 is TGCGCCAGCAGCTCGATGGACAGTAACTATGGCTACACCTTC. Its protein product is CASSSMDSNYGYTF. V and J are TRBV5-1 and TRBJ1-2; a weak D match, TRBD1 (6 bases). The CDR3 has 14 residues. Trimming took 3 bases from V and 1 from J, leaving 10 bases between them. Germline loops: CDR1 SGHRS, CDR2 YFSETQ.

The chain couples TRBV5-1 to TRBJ1-4; 7 nucleotides align to TRBD1. V trimming: 4 bases; J trimming: 5 bases; junction bases outside the gene matches: 8. This CDR3 is built from 15 residues. The germline V gene has CDR1 SGHRS and CDR2 YFSETQ. CDR3 sequence reads: CASSLSGTENEKLFF. The CDR3 region has the DNA TGCGCCAGCAGCCTCTCCGGGACAGAGAATGAAAAACTGTTTTTT.

This clone has a single count. For the CDR3, the DNA is TGTGCCAGCAGTGAGATTCCGGGACTAAGTAACATTCAGTACTTC. Translation gives CASSEIPGLSNIQYF. The chain combines TRBV6-2 or TRBV6-3 with TRBJ2-4; 7 bases are shared with TRBD2. Germline-derived CDR1 and CDR2 are MNHEY and SVGEGT. V gave up 5 bases and J gave up 7 bases; unmatched junction bases: 11. This CDR3 has 15 amino acids.

This clone has just a few counts. This chain connects TRBV7-9 to TRBJ2-7; D uncertain. V was trimmed by 3 bases and J by 7 bases, leaving 10 bases between them. The CDR3 sequence is 12 residues long. The germline V gene has CDR1 SEHNR and CDR2 FQNEAQ (reference sequence). CDR3 region: CASSFPSAEQYF. CDR3 nucleotides: TGTGCCAGCAGCTTCCCTAGTGCGGAGCAGTACTTC. The variable domain in full, completed from reference TRBV7-9 and TRBJ2-7, reads DTGVSQNPRHKITKRGQNVTFRCDPISEHNRLYWYRQTLGQGPEFLTYFQNEAQLEKSRLLSDRFSAERPKGSFSTLEIQRTEQGDSAMYLCASSFPSAEQYFGPGTRLTVT.

V and J are TRBV18 and TRBJ2-1, with TRBD1 matching 10 bases. The J segment lost 8 bases and the V segment lost 3 bases, leaving 10 bases of the junction unmatched. The CDR3 runs to 16 residues. In germline, CDR1 is KGHSH, CDR2 LQKENI. CDR3 amino acids: CASSPRGDRGSDEQFF. The DNA for the CDR3 is TGTGCCAGCTCACCGAGGGGGGACAGGGGTAGCGATGAGCAGTTCTTC.

This chain connects TRBV10-1 to TRBJ2-7, with TRBD2 matching 7 bases. The CDR3 is 15 amino acids. Per the germline V gene, CDR1 is WNHNN and CDR2 is SYGVQD (reference sequence). J was trimmed by 5 bases and V by 0 bases; bases with no gene match: 7. The CDR3 region has the DNA TGCGCCAGCAGTGAGTCCGGCGGGAGTCGCCACGAGCAGTACTTC. The encoded protein is CASSESGGSRHEQYF.

The J gene is TRBJ2-7, the V gene TRBV9; D is perhaps TRBD1 (6 bases). V lost 3 bases to trimming and J lost 4 bases, with 14 bases between them. This CDR3 comprises 14 residues. Germline assignment: CDR1 SGDLS and CDR2 YYNGEE. Written as DNA, the CDR3 is TGTGCCAGCAGCGCGACGGACAGTCGATACGAGCAGTACTTC. Translated: CASSATDSRYEQYF.

The chain uses TRBV10-3 and TRBJ2-7, with TRBD1 identical over 10 bases. Germline CDR1 ENHRY, CDR2 SYGVKD. This CDR3 has 15 amino acids. J was trimmed by 2 bases and V by 3 bases; bases with no gene match: 4. This CDR3 is CAISDRDRGPYEQYF. The CDR3 coding sequence is TGTGCCATCAGTGACCGGGACAGGGGACCCTACGAGCAGTACTTC.

In its sample, this clone was seen a few times. CDR3 loop: CASSLVSLNTEAFF. In nucleotides, the CDR3 is TGTGCCAGCAGCTTAGTGAGTTTGAACACTGAAGCTTTCTTT. The chain uses TRBV11-3 and TRBJ1-1; D remains ambiguous. Trimming took 1 base from V and 0 from J, leaving 6 bases between them. The germline V gene has CDR1 SGHNT and CDR2 YENEEA. The CDR3 contains 14 residues.

The table lists this clone with a few counts. The J gene is TRBJ2-7, the V gene TRBV5-1; TRBD1 agrees at 7 bases. Looked up from germline, CDR1 is SGHRS and CDR2 is YFSETQ. There are 14 residues in the CDR3. After removal of 0 bases from V and 6 bases from J, the junction contained 6 bases not matched to a gene. The CDR3 nucleotides are TGCGCCAGCAGCTTGGGGGACAGCGCGAGCGAGCAGTACTTC. Translating it yields CASSLGDSASEQYF.

The chain joins TRBV9 to TRBJ2-2; a weak D match, TRBD2 (6 bases). V lost 2 bases and J lost 4, with 12 bases in between. The germline V gene has CDR1 SGDLS and CDR2 YYNGEE. This CDR3 contains 15 residues. The CDR3 sequence: CASSVSQGGTGELFF. CDR3 bases: TGTGCCAGCAGCGTCTCGCAGGGAGGCACCGGGGAGCTGTTTTTT.

This clone was recorded once. The V call is TRBV5-6, the J call TRBJ1-5; 10 bases line up with TRBD1. Per the germline V gene, CDR1 is SGHDT and CDR2 is YYEEEE. V trimming: 4 bases; J trimming: 7 bases; junction bases outside the gene matches: 8. The CDR3 has 15 residues. DNA of the CDR3: TGTGCCAGCAGCCCCGGGACAGGGGTCGGGCAGCCCCAGCATTTT. Protein: CASSPGTGVGQPQHF.

The chain has TRBV6-1 and TRBJ2-1, with 11 bases matching TRBD2. V was pared by 4 bases and J by 7 bases, with 21 bases of the junction left unmatched. The CDR3 runs 20 residues. Germline V gene sequence: CDR1 MNHNS, CDR2 SASEGT. The CDR3 coding sequence is TGTGCCAGCAGTGCTCAGCCCCCTCTCACTAGCGGGAGTTATTCGAATGAGCAGTTCTTC. Translation: CASSAQPPLTSGSYSNEQFF.

The sample holds a few counts of this clone. V usage is TRBV9 and J usage is TRBJ2-7, with a weak D call TRBD1 (6 bases). Germline values: CDR1 SGDLS, CDR2 YYNGEE. CDR3 size: 16 residues. Trimming removed 2 bases from V and 2 bases from J, with 17 bases in between. The CDR3 bases are TGTGCCAGCAGCGTTTATGGGTCAGGGGTCCCCTACGAGCAGTACTTC. Translation gives CASSVYGSGVPYEQYF. Supplemented by reference TRBV9 and TRBJ2-7, the full variable domain reads DSGVTQTPKHLITATGQRVTLRCSPRSGDLSVYWYQQSLDQGLQFLIQYYNGEERAKGNILERFSAQQFPDLHSELNLSSLELGDSALYFCASSVYGSGVPYEQYFGPGTRLTVT.

The chain recombines TRBV19 with TRBJ1-2, with 8 bases identical to TRBD1. After removal of 4 bases from V and 3 bases from J, the junction contained 13 bases not matched to a gene. The germline V gene has CDR1 LNHDA and CDR2 SQIVND (reference sequence). This CDR3 is 17 amino acids long. The CDR3 region is CASSTVMGQVFDYGYTF. In nucleotides, the CDR3 is TGTGCCAGTAGTACCGTGATGGGACAGGTGTTCGACTATGGCTACACCTTC.

The CDR3 loop reads CAISGPPGSNQPQHF. DNA of the CDR3: TGTGCCATCAGTGGGCCGCCGGGTAGCAATCAGCCCCAGCATTTT. The J gene is TRBJ1-5, the V gene TRBV10-3; D not certain. The germline CDR1 and CDR2 sequences are ENHRY and SYGVKD. Trimming took 4 bases from V and 0 from J, leaving 10 bases between them. CDR3 length: 15 amino acids.